This TCR beta chain was sequenced for a study of spatial heterogeneity in lung cancer. Time point in this sample: blood at routine non-recurrence follow-up after resection. Whole RNA, isolated from tumor, nontumor lung or frozen PBMC, was sequenced without prior sorting. TCRdb used MiXCR to reprocess the 5' RACE reads, holding one entry per CDR3 protein. The sample has more than 95,000 distinct CDR3 sequences, 12% seen once. With 3 bases removed from V and 1 base from J, the gap between germline ends came to 18 bases. CDR3 length: 17 residues. Germline CDR1 reads SEHNR; CDR2 reads FQNEAQ (reference sequence).

This sequence was found in a male donor with early-stage non-small cell lung cancer. The input for sequencing was PBMCs, taken at follow-up. This rearrangement joins TRBV7-9 to TRBJ1-1; D might be TRBD1 (6 bases). CDR3 in amino acids: CASSFPLRQATNTEAFF. The CDR3 DNA sequence: TGTGCCAGCAGCTTTCCCCTACGACAGGCGACGAACACTGAAGCTTTCTTT.